This TCR beta chain was captured by sequencing in a study of regulatory T cells in long-lasting Graves disease. Through Arm-PCR of CDR3 regions and iRepertoire HTBI primers, TCR beta libraries were built. Original processing notes: Analysis of the samples identified 50 to 70 TRBV and 15 or so TRBJ segments. Each CDR3 protein is one row after TCRdb ran MiXCR on the multiplex PCR reads. The authors' filters were not applied to this entry. The data show 600,000 to 800,000 distinct CDR3 sequences, around 30% seen once. Time point described: persistent/refractory GD, antithyroid drugs over 5 years with positive TRAb. The TCR library was prepared using RNA isolated from PBMCs. Graves' disease diagnosis used American Thyroid Association guidelines. The CDR3 contains 18 residues. V trimming: 5 bases; J trimming: 6 bases; junction bases outside the gene matches: 14. Germline lookup yields CDR1 LGHDT and CDR2 YNNKEL (reference sequence).

The V and J genes are TRBV3-1 and TRBJ2-7; 15 bases are a match to TRBD2. The sequences come from peripheral blood mononuclear cells (PBMCs), collected when the disease was refractory, from a patient treated with antithyroid drugs. The sequence was obtained from a female donor with Graves disease. The CDR3 spells CASSDTRTSGRAALEQYF. The CDR3 region has the DNA TGTGCCAGCAGCGATACCCGGACTAGCGGGAGGGCCGCACTCGAGCAGTACTTC.